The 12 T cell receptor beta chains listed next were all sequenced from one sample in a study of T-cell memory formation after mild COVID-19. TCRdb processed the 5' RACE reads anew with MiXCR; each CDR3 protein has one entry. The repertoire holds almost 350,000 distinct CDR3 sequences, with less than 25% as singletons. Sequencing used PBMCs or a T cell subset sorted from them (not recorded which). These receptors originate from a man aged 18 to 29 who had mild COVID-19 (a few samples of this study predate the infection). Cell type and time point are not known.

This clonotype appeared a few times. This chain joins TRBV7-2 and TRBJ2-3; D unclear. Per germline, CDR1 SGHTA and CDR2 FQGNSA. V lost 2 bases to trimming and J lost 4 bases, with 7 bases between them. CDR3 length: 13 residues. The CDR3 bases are TGTGCCAGCAGCTTATCTAGACCAGATACGCAGTATTTT. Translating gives CASSLSRPDTQYF.

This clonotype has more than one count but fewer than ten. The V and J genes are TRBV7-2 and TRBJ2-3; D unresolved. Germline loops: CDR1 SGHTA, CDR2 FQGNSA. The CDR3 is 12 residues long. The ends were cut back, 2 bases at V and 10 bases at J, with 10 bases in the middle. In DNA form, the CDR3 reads TGTGCCAGCAGCTTATCCCGAGTAGCGCAGTATTTT. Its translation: CASSLSRVAQYF.

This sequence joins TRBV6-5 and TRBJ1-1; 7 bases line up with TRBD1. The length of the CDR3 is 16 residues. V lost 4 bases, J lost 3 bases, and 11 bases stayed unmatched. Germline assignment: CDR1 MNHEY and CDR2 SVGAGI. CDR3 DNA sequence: TGTGCCAGCAGTTCCGTAGGGGGCCTGAGGGACACTGAAGCTTTCTTT. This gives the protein CASSSVGGLRDTEAFF.

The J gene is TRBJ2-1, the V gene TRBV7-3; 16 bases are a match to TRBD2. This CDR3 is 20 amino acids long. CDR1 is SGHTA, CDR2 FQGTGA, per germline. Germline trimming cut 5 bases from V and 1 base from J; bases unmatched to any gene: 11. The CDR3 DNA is TGTGCCAGCAGCCAGATAGGGACTAGCGGGGGGGCCGGATCCTACAATGAGCAGTTCTTC. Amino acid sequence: CASSQIGTSGGAGSYNEQFF.

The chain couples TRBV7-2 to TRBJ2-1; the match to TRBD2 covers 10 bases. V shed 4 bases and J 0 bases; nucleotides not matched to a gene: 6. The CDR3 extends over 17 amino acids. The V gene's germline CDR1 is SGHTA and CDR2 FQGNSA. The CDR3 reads CASSSRSGGGSYNEQFF. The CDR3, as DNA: TGTGCCAGCAGCTCCCGGAGCGGGGGGGGCTCCTACAATGAGCAGTTCTTC.

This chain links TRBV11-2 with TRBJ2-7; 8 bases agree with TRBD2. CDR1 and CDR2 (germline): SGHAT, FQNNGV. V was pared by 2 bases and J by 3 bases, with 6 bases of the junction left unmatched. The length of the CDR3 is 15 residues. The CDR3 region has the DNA TGTGCCAGCAGCTTATTCCGCGGGAGGCGCTACGAGCAGTACTTC. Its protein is CASSLFRGRRYEQYF.

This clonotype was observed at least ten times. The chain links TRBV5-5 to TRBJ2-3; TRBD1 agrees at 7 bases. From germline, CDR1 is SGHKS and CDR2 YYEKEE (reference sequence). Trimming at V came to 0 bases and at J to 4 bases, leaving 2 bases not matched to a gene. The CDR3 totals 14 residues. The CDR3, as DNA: TGTGCCAGCAGCTTGGAGACAGGGCCAGATACGCAGTATTTT. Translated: CASSLETGPDTQYF.

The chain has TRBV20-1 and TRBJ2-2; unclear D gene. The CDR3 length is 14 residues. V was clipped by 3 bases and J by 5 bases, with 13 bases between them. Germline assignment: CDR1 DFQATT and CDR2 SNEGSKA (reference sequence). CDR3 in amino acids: CSASLASQTGELFF. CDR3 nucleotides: TGCAGTGCTAGTCTCGCTAGTCAGACCGGGGAGCTGTTTTTT.

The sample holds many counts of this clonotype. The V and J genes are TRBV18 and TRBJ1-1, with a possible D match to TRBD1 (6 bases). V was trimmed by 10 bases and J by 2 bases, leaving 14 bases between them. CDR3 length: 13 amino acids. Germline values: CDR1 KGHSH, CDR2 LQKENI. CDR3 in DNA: TGTGCCACCCAGGGCGGGGGCAACACTGAAGCTTTCTTT. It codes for CATQGGGNTEAFF.

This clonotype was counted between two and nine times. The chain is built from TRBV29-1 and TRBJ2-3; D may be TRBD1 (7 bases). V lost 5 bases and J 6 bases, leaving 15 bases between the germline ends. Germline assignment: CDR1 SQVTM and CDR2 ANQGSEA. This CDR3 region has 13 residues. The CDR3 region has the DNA TGCAGCGTTCGACAGGGCGGGGTGGATACGCAGTATTTT. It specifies CSVRQGGVDTQYF.

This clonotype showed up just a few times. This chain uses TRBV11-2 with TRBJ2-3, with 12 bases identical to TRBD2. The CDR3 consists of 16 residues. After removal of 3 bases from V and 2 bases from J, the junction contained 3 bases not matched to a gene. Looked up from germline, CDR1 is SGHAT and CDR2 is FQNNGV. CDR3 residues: CASSFLAGGLTDTQYF. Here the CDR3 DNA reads TGTGCCAGCAGCTTCCTAGCGGGGGGGCTCACAGATACGCAGTATTTT.

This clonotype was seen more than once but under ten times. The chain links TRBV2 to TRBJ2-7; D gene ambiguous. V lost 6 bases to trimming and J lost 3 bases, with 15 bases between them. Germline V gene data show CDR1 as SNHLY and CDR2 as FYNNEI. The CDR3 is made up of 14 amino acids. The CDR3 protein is CASSDADRGYEQYV. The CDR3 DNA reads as TGTGCCAGCAGCGACGCGGACCGCGGCTACGAGCAGTACGTC.